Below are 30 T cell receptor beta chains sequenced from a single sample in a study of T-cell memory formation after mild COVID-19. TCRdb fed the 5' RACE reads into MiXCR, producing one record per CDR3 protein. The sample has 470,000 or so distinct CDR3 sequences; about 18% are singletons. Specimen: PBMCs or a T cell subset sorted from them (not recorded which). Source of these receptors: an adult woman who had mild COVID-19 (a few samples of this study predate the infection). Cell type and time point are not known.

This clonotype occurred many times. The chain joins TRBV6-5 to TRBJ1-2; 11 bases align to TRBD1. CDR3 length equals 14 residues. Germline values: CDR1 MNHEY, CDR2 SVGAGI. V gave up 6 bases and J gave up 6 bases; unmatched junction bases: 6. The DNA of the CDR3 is TGTGCCAGCAGCGGACAGGGGGCGTGGGATGGCTACACCTTC. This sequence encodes CASSGQGAWDGYTF.

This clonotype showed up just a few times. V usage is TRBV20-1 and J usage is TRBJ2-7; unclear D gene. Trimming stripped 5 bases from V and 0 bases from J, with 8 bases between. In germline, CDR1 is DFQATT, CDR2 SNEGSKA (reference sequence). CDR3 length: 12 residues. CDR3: CSAGPDSYEQYF. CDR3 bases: TGCAGTGCTGGACCAGACTCCTACGAGCAGTACTTC.

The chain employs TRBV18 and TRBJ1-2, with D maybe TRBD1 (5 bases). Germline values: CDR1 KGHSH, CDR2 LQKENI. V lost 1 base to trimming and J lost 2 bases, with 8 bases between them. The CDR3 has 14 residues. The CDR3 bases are TGTGCCAGCTCACCACAGACAGAGAACTATGGCTACACCTTC. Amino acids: CASSPQTENYGYTF.

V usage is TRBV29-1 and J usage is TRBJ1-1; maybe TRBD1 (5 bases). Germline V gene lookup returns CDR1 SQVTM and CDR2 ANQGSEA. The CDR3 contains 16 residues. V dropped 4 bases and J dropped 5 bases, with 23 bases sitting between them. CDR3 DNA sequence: TGCAGCGTTGTAGGGACGGGAGAACACATGAGGACTGAAGCTTTCTTT. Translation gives CSVVGTGEHMRTEAFF.

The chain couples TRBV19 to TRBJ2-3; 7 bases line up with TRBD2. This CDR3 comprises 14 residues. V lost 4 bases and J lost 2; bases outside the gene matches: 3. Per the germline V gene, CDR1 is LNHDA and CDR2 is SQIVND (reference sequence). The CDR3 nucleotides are TGTGCCAGTAGTAACAGACTAGCCACAGATACGCAGTATTTT. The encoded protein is CASSNRLATDTQYF.

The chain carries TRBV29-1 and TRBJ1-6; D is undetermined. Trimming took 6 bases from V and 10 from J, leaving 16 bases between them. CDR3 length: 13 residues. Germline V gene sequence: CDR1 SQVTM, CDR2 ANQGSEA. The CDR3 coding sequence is TGCAGCGTCCGGACGGGGATTAACTCACCCCTCCACTTT. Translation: CSVRTGINSPLHF.

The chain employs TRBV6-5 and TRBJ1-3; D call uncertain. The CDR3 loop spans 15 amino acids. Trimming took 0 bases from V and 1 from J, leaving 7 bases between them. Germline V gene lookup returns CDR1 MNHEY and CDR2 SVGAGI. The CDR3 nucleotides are TGTGCCAGCAGTTACTCGAAAGGGTCTGGAAACACCATATATTTT. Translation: CASSYSKGSGNTIYF.

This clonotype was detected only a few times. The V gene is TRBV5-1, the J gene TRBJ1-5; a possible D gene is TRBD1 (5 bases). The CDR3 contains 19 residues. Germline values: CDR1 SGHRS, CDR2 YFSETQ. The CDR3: CAAKVRDGRFPASNQPQHF. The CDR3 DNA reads TGCGCAGCCAAGGTGAGGGACGGTAGATTTCCCGCCAGCAATCAGCCCCAGCATTTT.

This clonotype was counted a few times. The CDR3 sequence: CASSPRLSLEGEQYF. DNA of the CDR3: TGTGCCAGCAGTCCACGGCTATCCCTCGAGGGAGAGCAGTACTTC. The gene calls are TRBV6-5 and TRBJ2-7, with D maybe TRBD2 (5 bases). Between the trimmed V and J ends, which lost 5 bases and 7 bases, there was a span of 21 bases. Germline V gives CDR1 MNHEY, CDR2 SVGAGI. The CDR3 length is 15 residues.

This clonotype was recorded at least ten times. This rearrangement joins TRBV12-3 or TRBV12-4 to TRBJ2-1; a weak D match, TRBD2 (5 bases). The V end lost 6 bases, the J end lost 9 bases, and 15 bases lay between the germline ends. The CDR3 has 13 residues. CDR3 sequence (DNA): TGTGCCAGCAGACAAGGGCCGGGGAGTGAGCAGTTCTTC. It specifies CASRQGPGSEQFF.

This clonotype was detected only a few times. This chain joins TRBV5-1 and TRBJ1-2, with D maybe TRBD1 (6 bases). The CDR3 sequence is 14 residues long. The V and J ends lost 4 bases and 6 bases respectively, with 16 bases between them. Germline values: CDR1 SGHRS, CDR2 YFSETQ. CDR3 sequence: CASSPEGGLDGYTF. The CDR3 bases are TGCGCCAGCAGCCCGGAAGGGGGATTGGATGGCTACACCTTC.

CDR3 nucleotide sequence: TGTGCCAGCAGTACTACCGGGACGGTTGAACTTGGGGCTTTCTTT. Amino acids: CASSTTGTVELGAFF. The V call is TRBV6-6, the J call TRBJ1-1; D might be TRBD1 (5 bases). The CDR3 consists of 15 residues. CDR1 MNHNY and CDR2 SVGAGI come from the germline V gene (reference sequence). The V gene lost 5 bases and the J gene lost 11 bases, with 24 bases spanning the gap.

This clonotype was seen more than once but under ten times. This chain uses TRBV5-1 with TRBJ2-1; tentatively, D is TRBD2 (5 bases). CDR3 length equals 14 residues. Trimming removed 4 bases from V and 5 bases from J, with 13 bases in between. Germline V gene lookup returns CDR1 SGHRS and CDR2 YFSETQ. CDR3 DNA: TGCGCCAGCAGCGACGGACTCGGTAACAATGAGCAGTTCTTC. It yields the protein CASSDGLGNNEQFF.

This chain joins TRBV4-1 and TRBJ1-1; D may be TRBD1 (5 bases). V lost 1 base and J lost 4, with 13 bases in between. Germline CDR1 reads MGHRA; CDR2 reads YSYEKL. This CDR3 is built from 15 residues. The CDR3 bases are TGCGCCAGCAGCCAAGGACCGGGGCGCGGCACTGAAGCTTTCTTT. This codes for CASSQGPGRGTEAFF.

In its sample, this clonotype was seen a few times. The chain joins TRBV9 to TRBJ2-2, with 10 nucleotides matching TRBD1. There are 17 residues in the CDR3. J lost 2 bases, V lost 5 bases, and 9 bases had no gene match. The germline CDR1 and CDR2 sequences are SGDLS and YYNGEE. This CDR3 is CASSAPTGGPNTGELFF. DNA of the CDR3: TGTGCCAGCAGTGCCCCGACAGGGGGCCCCAACACCGGGGAGCTGTTTTTT.

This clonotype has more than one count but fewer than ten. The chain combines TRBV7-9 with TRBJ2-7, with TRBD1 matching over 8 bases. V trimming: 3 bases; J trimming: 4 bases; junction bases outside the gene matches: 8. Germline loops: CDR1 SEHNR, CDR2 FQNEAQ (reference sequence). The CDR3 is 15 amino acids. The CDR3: CASSLGQTGVYEQYF. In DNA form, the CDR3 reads TGTGCCAGCAGCTTGGGGCAGACAGGGGTTTACGAGCAGTACTTC.

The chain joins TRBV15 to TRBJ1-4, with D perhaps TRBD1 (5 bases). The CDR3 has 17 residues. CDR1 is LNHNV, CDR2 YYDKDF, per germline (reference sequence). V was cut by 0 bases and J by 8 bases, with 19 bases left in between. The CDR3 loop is CATSRDGAAPLAEKLFF. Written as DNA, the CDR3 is TGTGCCACCAGCAGAGACGGGGCAGCACCCTTGGCAGAAAAACTGTTTTTT.

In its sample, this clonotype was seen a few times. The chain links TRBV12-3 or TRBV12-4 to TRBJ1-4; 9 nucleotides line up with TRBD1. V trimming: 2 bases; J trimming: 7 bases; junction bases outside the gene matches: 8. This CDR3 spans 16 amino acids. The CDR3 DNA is TGTGCCAGCAGTTTACGGGCCGGGACAGGGACTGAAAAACTGTTTTTT. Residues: CASSLRAGTGTEKLFF.

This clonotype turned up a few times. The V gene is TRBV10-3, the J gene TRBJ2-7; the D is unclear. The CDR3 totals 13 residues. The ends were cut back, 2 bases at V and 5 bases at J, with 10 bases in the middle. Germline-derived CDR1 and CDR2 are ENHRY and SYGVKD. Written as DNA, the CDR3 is TGTGCCATCAGTGAGACGAAGGTAAACGAGCAGTACTTC. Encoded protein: CAISETKVNEQYF.

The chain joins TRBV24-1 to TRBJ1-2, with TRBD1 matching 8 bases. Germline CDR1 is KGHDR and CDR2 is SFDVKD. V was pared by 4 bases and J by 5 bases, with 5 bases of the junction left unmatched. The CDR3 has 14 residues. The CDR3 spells CATSDWDRSYGYTF. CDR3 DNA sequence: TGTGCCACCAGTGACTGGGACAGGTCTTATGGCTACACCTTC.

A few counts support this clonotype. CDR3 sequence reads: CASSPPLGEETQYF. The CDR3 coding sequence is TGTGCCAGCAGCCCCCCCCTGGGTGAAGAGACCCAGTACTTC. This chain joins TRBV7-8 and TRBJ2-5; D gene ambiguous. Germline V gene data show CDR1 as SGHVS and CDR2 as FQNEAQ. The CDR3 sequence is 14 residues long. The V gene lost 5 bases and the J gene lost 3 bases, with 13 bases spanning the gap.

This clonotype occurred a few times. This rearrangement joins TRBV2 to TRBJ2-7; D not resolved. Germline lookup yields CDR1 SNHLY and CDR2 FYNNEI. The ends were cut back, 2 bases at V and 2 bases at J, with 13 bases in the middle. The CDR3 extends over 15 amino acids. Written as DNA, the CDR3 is TGTGCCAGCAGTGAAAGTGGGTCTTCGACCTACGAGCAGTACTTC. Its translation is CASSESGSSTYEQYF.

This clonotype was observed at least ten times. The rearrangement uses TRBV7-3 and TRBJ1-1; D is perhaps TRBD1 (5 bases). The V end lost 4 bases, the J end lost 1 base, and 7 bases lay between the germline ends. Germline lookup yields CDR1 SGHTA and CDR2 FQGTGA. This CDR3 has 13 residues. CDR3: CASSYDRNTEAFF. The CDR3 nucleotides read TGTGCCAGCAGCTATGACAGGAACACTGAAGCTTTCTTT.

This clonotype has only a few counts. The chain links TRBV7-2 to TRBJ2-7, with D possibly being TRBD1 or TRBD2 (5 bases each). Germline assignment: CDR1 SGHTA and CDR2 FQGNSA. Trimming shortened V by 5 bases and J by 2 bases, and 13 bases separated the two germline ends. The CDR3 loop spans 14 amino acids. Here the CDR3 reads CASSLGTAAYEQYF. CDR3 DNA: TGTGCCAGCAGCCTCGGGACGGCTGCCTACGAGCAGTACTTC.

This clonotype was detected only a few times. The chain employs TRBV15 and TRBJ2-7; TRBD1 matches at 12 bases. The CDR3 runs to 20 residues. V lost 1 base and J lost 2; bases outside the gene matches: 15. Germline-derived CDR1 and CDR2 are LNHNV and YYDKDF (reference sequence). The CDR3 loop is CATSRAIGWDRGRDTYEQYF. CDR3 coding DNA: TGTGCCACCAGCAGAGCCATAGGTTGGGACAGGGGGCGAGATACCTACGAGCAGTACTTC.

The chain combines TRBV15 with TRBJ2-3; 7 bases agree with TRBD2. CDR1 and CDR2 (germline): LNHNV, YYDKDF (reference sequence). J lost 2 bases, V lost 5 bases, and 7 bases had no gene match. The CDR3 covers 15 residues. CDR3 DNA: TGTGCCACCAGCCATGCGGGGGACCCCACAGATACGCAGTATTTT. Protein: CATSHAGDPTDTQYF.

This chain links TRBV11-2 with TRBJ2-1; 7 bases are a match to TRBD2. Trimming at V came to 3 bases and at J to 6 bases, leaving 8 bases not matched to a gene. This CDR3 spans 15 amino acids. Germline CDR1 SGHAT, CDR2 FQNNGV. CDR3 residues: CASSFRLAGGNEQFF. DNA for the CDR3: TGTGCCAGCAGCTTCAGACTAGCAGGCGGCAATGAGCAGTTCTTC.

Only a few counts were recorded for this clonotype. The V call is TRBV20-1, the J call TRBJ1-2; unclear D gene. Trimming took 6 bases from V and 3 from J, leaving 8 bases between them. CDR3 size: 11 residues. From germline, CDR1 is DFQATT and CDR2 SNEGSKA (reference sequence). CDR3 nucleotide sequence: TGCAGTGCCTATAGGGACTATGGCTACACCTTC. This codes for CSAYRDYGYTF.

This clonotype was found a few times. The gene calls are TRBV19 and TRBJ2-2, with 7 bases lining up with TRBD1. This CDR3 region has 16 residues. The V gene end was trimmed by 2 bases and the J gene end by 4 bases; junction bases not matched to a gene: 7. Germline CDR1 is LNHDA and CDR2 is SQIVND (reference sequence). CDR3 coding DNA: TGTGCCAGTAGTATACCTCCGGGACAGTCCACCGGGGAGCTGTTTTTT. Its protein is CASSIPPGQSTGELFF.

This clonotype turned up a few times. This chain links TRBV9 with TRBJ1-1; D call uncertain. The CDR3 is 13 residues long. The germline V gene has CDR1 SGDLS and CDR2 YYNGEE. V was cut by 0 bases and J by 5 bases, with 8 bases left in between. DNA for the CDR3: TGTGCCAGCAGCGTAGTCACGGATACTGAAGCTTTCTTT. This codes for CASSVVTDTEAFF.